Each of the 17 T cell receptor beta chains below was sequenced from the same sample in a study of metastatic and nonmetastatic thyroid tumors. TCRdb called clones again from the PCR reads with MiXCR. Here the sample spans 20,000 to 25,000 clones, roughly 14% being singletons. Each patient went into thyroid surgery without having received any treatment. The source material was blood. The receptors here all came from a female donor with papillary thyroid cancer or a benign thyroid nodule (not recorded which). Some clones in this sample may be carry-over from other donors' samples.

V gene TRBV5-1 combines with J gene TRBJ2-3; 10 bases map to TRBD2. CDR1 and CDR2 from the germline V gene are SGHRS and YFSETQ. The V segment lost 1 base and the J segment 2 bases; nucleotides outside the gene matches: 1. This CDR3 has 15 residues. CDR3 coding DNA: TGCGCCAGCAGCTTGACTAGCGGGGTCACAGATACGCAGTATTTT. Encoded protein: CASSLTSGVTDTQYF.

In its sample, this clone ranks as medium-sized. The rearrangement links TRBV6-1 to TRBJ2-2; D may be TRBD2 (5 bases). Trimming removed 7 bases from V and 1 base from J, with 10 bases in between. The CDR3 loop spans 14 amino acids. Germline V gives CDR1 MNHNS, CDR2 SASEGT. DNA for the CDR3: TGTGCCAGCACTCTACTAGGGAACACCGGGGAGCTGTTTTTT. Encoded protein: CASTLLGNTGELFF.

Many counts were recorded for this clone. This chain joins TRBV12-3 or TRBV12-4 and TRBJ2-1; no clear D gene. The CDR3 runs to 16 residues. Trimming cost V 3 bases and J 8 bases, with 20 bases left between them. CDR3 protein: CASSLISNPSSHEQFF. The DNA of the CDR3 is TGTGCCAGCAGTTTGATTTCCAACCCTTCGTCACATGAGCAGTTCTTC.

By sample share, this clone is medium-sized. The rearrangement joins TRBV27 to TRBJ1-5, with 7 bases aligning to TRBD1. Unmatched junction bases numbered 2, after V lost 5 bases and J lost 1 base. From germline, CDR1 is MNHEY and CDR2 SMNVEV (reference sequence). The CDR3 has 14 residues. The chain's CDR3 is CASSPGQSNQPQHF. The CDR3 DNA follows: TGTGCCAGCAGTCCGGGACAGAGCAATCAGCCCCAGCATTTT.

This clone was seen ten or more times. The gene calls are TRBV12-3 or TRBV12-4 and TRBJ1-5; unclear D gene. The CDR3 covers 14 residues. V dropped 8 bases and J dropped 4 bases, with 15 bases sitting between them. CDR3: CASRRGYGNQPQHF. In DNA, the CDR3 is TGTGCCAGCCGGCGAGGATATGGGAATCAGCCCCAGCATTTT.

This clone has at least ten counts. This chain links TRBV9 with TRBJ1-2; D possibly corresponds to TRBD1 (6 bases). From germline, CDR1 is SGDLS and CDR2 YYNGEE. This CDR3 is built from 13 residues. V was cut by 4 bases and J by 2 bases, with 9 bases left in between. In DNA, the CDR3 is TGTGCCAGCAGCCTCGGGACAAACTATGGCTACACCTTC. Its translation: CASSLGTNYGYTF.

This clone came up many times. The chain combines TRBV7-6 with TRBJ2-7, with 8 bases lining up with TRBD2. The CDR3 has 14 amino acids. V trimming: 5 bases; J trimming: 4 bases; junction bases outside the gene matches: 7. Germline V lookup: CDR1 SGHVS, CDR2 FNYEAQ. DNA of the CDR3: TGTGCCAGCAGCCGTCGGGAGGGCTCGTACGAGCAGTACTTC. Protein sequence: CASSRREGSYEQYF.

This clone was detected ten times or more. V is TRBV3-1 and J is TRBJ2-2; no definite D call. The CDR3 has 12 residues. The V gene lost 3 bases and the J gene lost 6 bases, with 5 bases spanning the gap. Germline V gene data show CDR1 as LGHDT and CDR2 as YNNKEL (reference sequence). CDR3 sequence: CASSHGPGELFF. The CDR3 DNA sequence: TGTGCCAGCAGCCATGGTCCCGGGGAGCTGTTTTTT.

This clone is classed as medium-sized. The genes are TRBV28 and TRBJ1-2; TRBD1 is a possible D gene (5 bases). CDR1 MDHEN and CDR2 SYDVKM come from the germline V gene. V lost 7 bases and J lost 7, with 25 bases in between. The CDR3 contains 16 residues. CDR3 coding DNA: TGTGCCAGCAATGGGGGAAATAGTCGAGCCACGGGTGGCTACACCTTC. Translation gives CASNGGNSRATGGYTF.

This clone was counted only a few times. The J gene is TRBJ2-1, the V gene TRBV12-3 or TRBV12-4; 8 bases line up with TRBD2. Germline trimming cut 8 bases from V and 1 base from J; bases unmatched to any gene: 7. The CDR3 loop spans 15 amino acids. The CDR3 coding sequence is TGTGCCAGCGCCGGACTAGCCCAATCCTACAATGAGCAGTTCTTC. Translation: CASAGLAQSYNEQFF.

This clone is medium-sized. The CDR3 DNA sequence: TGTGCCAGCAGTTTGGCAGGGCTGCACTATGGCTACACCTTC. Translating gives CASSLAGLHYGYTF. The chain links TRBV28 to TRBJ1-2; possible D gene TRBD1, 5 bases. This CDR3 is 14 amino acids long. The ends were cut back, 3 bases at V and 3 bases at J, with 11 bases in the middle. Germline V gene sequence: CDR1 MDHEN, CDR2 SYDVKM.

This clone was recorded many times. V gene TRBV6-2 or TRBV6-3 combines with J gene TRBJ2-1, with D possibly TRBD2 on 5 matching bases. This CDR3 has 12 amino acids. Germline-derived CDR1 and CDR2 are MNHEY and SVGEGT. The V end lost 4 bases, the J end lost 10 bases, and 11 bases lay between the germline ends. The CDR3: CASSWFSGEQFF. CDR3 sequence (DNA): TGTGCCAGCAGTTGGTTCTCGGGGGAGCAGTTCTTC.

This clone was counted many times. The chain is built from TRBV20-1 and TRBJ1-1; no clear D. The CDR3 loop spans 12 amino acids. The V gene's germline CDR1 is DFQATT and CDR2 SNEGSKA (reference sequence). V gave up 0 bases and J gave up 3 bases, with 5 bases separating them. The CDR3 nucleotides read TGCAGTGCTAGAGAACGGGACACTGAAGCTTTCTTT. Translated, it gives CSARERDTEAFF.

The sample holds many counts of this clone. The chain joins TRBV4-2 to TRBJ2-6; 9 nucleotides align to TRBD1. Germline CDR1 LGHNA, CDR2 YNFKEQ. Unmatched junction bases numbered 8, after V lost 4 bases and J lost 1 base. The CDR3 consists of 18 residues. CDR3 DNA sequence: TGTGCCAGCAGCCCATCAACAGGGGGCGTTTCTGGGGCCAACGTCCTGACTTTC. Translated: CASSPSTGGVSGANVLTF.

This clone was counted ten times or more. The rearrangement joins TRBV29-1 to TRBJ2-5; D remains unclear. This CDR3 is 11 amino acids long. The germline V and J ends were trimmed by 4 bases and 4 bases, with 7 bases remaining between them. Looked up from germline, CDR1 is SQVTM and CDR2 is ANQGSEA. The CDR3 loop is CSVGSLETQYF. The CDR3 DNA reads as TGCAGCGTTGGGTCCCTAGAGACCCAGTACTTC.

This clone has ten or more counts. The CDR3 nucleotides read TGTGCCAGTAGTCCCGAGGGGGTGAATGCTTACGAGCAGTACTTC. Its protein product is CASSPEGVNAYEQYF. The chain couples TRBV19 to TRBJ2-7; possible D gene TRBD1, 6 bases. Trimming left V 5 bases short and J 4 bases short, with 18 bases between. Germline V gives CDR1 LNHDA, CDR2 SQIVND (reference sequence). This CDR3 is 15 amino acids long.

V gene TRBV20-1 combines with J gene TRBJ1-5, with D perhaps matching TRBD1 (6 bases). This CDR3 is 15 amino acids long. Trimming cost V 0 bases and J 3 bases, with 12 bases left between them. Germline assignment: CDR1 DFQATT and CDR2 SNEGSKA (reference sequence). The CDR3 DNA is TGCAGTGCTAGAGATGGGGGCAGGTACAATCAGCCCCAGCATTTT. It yields the protein CSARDGGRYNQPQHF.